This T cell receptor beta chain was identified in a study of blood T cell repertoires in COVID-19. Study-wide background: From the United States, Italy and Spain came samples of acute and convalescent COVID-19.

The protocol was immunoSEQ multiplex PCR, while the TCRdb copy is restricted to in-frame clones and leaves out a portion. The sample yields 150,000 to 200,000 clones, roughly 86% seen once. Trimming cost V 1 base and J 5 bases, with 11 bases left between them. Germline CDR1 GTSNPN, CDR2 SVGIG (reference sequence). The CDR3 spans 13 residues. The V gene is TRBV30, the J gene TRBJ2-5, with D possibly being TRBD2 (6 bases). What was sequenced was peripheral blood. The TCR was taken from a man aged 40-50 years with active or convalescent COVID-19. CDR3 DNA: TGTGCCTGGAGTGGCAGAGGGAGGGAGACCCAGTACTTC. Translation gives CAWSGRGRETQYF.